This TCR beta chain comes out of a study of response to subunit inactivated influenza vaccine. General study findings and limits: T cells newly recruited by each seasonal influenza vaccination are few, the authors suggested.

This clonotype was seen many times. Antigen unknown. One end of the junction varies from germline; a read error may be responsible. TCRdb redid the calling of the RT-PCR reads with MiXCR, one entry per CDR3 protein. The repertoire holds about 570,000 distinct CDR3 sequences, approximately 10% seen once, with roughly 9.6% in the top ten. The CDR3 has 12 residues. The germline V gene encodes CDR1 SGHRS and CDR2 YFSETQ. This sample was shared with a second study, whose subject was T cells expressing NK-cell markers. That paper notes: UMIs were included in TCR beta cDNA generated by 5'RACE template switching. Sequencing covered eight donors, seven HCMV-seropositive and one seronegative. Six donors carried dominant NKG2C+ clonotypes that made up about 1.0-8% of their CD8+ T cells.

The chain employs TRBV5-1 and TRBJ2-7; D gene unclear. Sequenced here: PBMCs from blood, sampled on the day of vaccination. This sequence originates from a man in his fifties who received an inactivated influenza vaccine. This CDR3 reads CASSEGPYEQYF. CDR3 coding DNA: TGTGCCAGCAGTGAAGGACCCTACGAGCAGTACTTC.